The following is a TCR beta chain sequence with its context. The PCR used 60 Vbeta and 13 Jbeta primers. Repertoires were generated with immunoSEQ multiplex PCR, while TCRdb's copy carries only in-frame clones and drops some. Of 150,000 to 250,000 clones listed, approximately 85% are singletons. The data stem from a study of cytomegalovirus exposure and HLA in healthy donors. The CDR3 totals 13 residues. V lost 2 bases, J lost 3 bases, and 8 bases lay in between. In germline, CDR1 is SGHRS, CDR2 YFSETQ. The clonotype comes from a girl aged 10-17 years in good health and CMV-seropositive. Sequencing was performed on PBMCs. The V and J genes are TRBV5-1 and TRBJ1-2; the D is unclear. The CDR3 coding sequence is TGCGCCAGCAGCTTCGGGGAGGACTATGGCTACACCTTC. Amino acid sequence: CASSFGEDYGYTF. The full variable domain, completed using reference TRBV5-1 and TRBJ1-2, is KAGVTQTPRYLIKTRGQQVTLSCSPISGHRSVSWYQQTPGQGLQFLFEYFSETQRNKGNFPGRFSGRQFSNSRSEMNVSTLELGDSALYLCASSFGEDYGYTFGSGTRLTVV.